The 5 T cell receptor beta chains below were found in one sample sequenced in a study of blood T cell repertoires in COVID-19. Clones were read by immunoSEQ multiplex PCR, and TCRdb kept only the in-frame ones, dropping some. The sample consists of about 260,000 clones, 84% of them appearing once. The source material was peripheral blood. All receptors derive from a woman aged 40 to 50 who had recovered from COVID-19.

The chain couples TRBV5-1 to TRBJ2-3, with TRBD2 matching over 9 bases. The CDR3 is made up of 16 amino acids. The J segment lost 6 bases and the V segment lost 0 bases, leaving 8 bases of the junction unmatched. CDR1 SGHRS and CDR2 YFSETQ come from the germline V gene. The CDR3 DNA sequence: TGCGCCAGCAGCTTGGGGGTATCTAGCGGGGCGGATACGCAGTATTTT. It is translated as CASSLGVSSGADTQYF. The full variable domain, completed using reference TRBV5-1 and TRBJ2-3, is KAGVTQTPRYLIKTRGQQVTLSCSPISGHRSVSWYQQTPGQGLQFLFEYFSETQRNKGNFPGRFSGRQFSNSRSEMNVSTLELGDSALYLCASSLGVSSGADTQYFGPGTRLTVL.

The chain joins TRBV29-1 to TRBJ1-1; D is unclear. The CDR3 has 14 amino acids. Looked up from germline, CDR1 is SQVTM and CDR2 is ANQGSEA. CDR3 amino acids: CSARGDILNTEAFF. The CDR3 DNA follows: TGCAGTGCTCGGGGAGACATATTGAACACTGAAGCTTTCTTT.

The chain carries TRBV9 and TRBJ1-1; a possible D gene is TRBD1 (5 bases). Trimming took off 6 bases at V and 3 bases at J, with 12 bases between the two ends. The CDR3 has 13 amino acids. The germline V gene has CDR1 SGDLS and CDR2 YYNGEE. CDR3 in DNA: TGTGCCAGCAAAGGGGCTAGTGACACTGAAGCTTTCTTT. It codes for CASKGASDTEAFF. Full variable domain (remainder filled in from reference TRBV9 and TRBJ1-1): DSGVTQTPKHLITATGQRVTLRCSPRSGDLSVYWYQQSLDQGLQFLIQYYNGEERAKGNILERFSAQQFPDLHSELNLSSLELGDSALYFCASKGASDTEAFFGQGTRLTVV.

J is TRBJ2-7 and V is TRBV20-1; 8 nucleotides match TRBD1. Germline lookup yields CDR1 DFQATT and CDR2 SNEGSKA (reference sequence). Germline trimming cut 3 bases from V and 3 bases from J; bases unmatched to any gene: 4. This CDR3 is built from 13 residues. This CDR3 reads CSASGQGIYEQYF. The CDR3 DNA is TGCAGTGCTAGTGGACAGGGAATCTACGAGCAGTACTTC.

This chain joins TRBV6-1 and TRBJ1-6; D perhaps matches TRBD1 (6 bases). CDR1 is MNHNS, CDR2 SASEGT, per germline. The CDR3 length is 15 residues. With 3 bases removed from V and 7 bases from J, the gap between germline ends came to 13 bases. In DNA, the CDR3 is TGTGCCAGCAGTGAGGGCCCCAGGGGCAATTCACCCCTCCACTTT. Translated: CASSEGPRGNSPLHF.